The 6 T cell receptor beta chains in this list originate from one sample, sequenced in a study of blood T cell repertoires in COVID-19. The data were produced by immunoSEQ multiplex PCR, yet TCRdb's version contains in-frame clones alone and is incomplete. The sample carries 200,000 to 300,000 clones, roughly 86% recorded once. What was sequenced was peripheral blood. The receptors shown here come from a woman in her fifties or sixties with COVID-19, enrolled during active disease.

The chain couples TRBV14 to TRBJ1-1, with TRBD1 matching 7 bases. V was clipped by 3 bases and J by 3 bases; unmatched bases: 4. CDR3 length equals 14 residues. Per germline, CDR1 SGHDN and CDR2 FVKESK. DNA of the CDR3: TGTGCCAGCAGCCACTTAGACAGGGACACTGAAGCTTTCTTT. Its translation: CASSHLDRDTEAFF.

This rearrangement joins TRBV5-5 to TRBJ1-4; D not resolved. CDR1 SGHKS and CDR2 YYEKEE come from the germline V gene (reference sequence). The CDR3 has 15 residues. Trimming left V 2 bases short and J 8 bases short, with 16 bases between. CDR3 in amino acids: CASSLVPQAQEKLFF. The CDR3 coding sequence is TGTGCCAGCAGCTTAGTGCCCCAGGCCCAAGAAAAACTGTTTTTT.

This rearrangement joins TRBV18 to TRBJ2-7; TRBD1 matches at 9 bases. The CDR3 has 17 residues. Per germline, CDR1 KGHSH and CDR2 LQKENI. Trimming at V came to 6 bases and at J to 6 bases, leaving 18 bases not matched to a gene. DNA for the CDR3: TGTGCCAGCTCGCCCAAACAGGACAGGGGAGGGGTGGGCGAGCAGTACTTC. It encodes CASSPKQDRGGVGEQYF.

This clone was seen a few times. The V gene is TRBV3-1 (or the pseudogene TRBV3-2), the J gene TRBJ1-2; maybe TRBD1 (5 bases). The CDR3 consists of 15 residues. Germline-derived CDR1 and CDR2 are LGHDT and YNNKEL (reference sequence). V lost 0 bases, J lost 8 bases, and 16 bases lay in between. The DNA of the CDR3 is TGTGCCAGCAGCCAAGATTGGAGGGGAGGGACCGGCTACACCTTC. As protein: CASSQDWRGGTGYTF.

The chain combines TRBV18 with TRBJ2-1, with TRBD1 identical over 9 bases. CDR3 length: 15 residues. Germline V CDR1 and CDR2: KGHSH, LQKENI. J lost 8 bases, V lost 5 bases, and 10 bases had no gene match. The DNA for the CDR3 is TGTGCCAGCTCAACAACCAGGACAGGGGTAGATGAGCAGTTCTTC. It is translated as CASSTTRTGVDEQFF.

CDR3 amino acids: CATSRGGSYEQYF. Written as DNA, the CDR3 is TGTGCCACCAGCAGAGGAGGATCTTACGAGCAGTACTTC. V is TRBV15 and J is TRBJ2-7; D is ambiguous. Germline V CDR1 and CDR2: LNHNV, YYDKDF (reference sequence). The CDR3 is 13 residues long. The V gene lost 1 base and the J gene lost 4 bases, with 8 bases spanning the gap.